Below, 2 T cell receptor beta chains from the same sample are listed, as sequenced in a study of beta chain features in type 1 diabetes. Their antigen targets remain unknown. Expressed TCRB transcripts were sequenced, since all the RNA that had been isolated was reverse transcribed. This table comes from immunoSEQ multiplex PCR, and its TCRdb copy is limited to in-frame clones, with some not included. Of hundreds of thousands of clones listed, about an eighth were seen once; the top ten hold approximately 0.022%. Study results and caveats: Moderate but significant shortening of TCRB CDR3s was recorded in all four CD4+ subsets from Type 1 diabetes patients.

Sequencing input: naive CD4+ T cells from blood. Receptors originate from a man between 18 and 35 years old with type 1 diabetes.

The J gene is TRBJ1-6, the V gene TRBV5-1; D is unclear. Germline CDR1 is SGHRS and CDR2 is YFSETQ. This CDR3 spans 17 amino acids. Trimming shortened V by 0 bases and J by 7 bases, and 17 bases separated the two germline ends. CDR3 sequence reads: CASSLAVTQDLNSPLHF. In DNA, the CDR3 is TGCGCCAGCAGCTTGGCCGTCACTCAGGATCTGAATTCACCCCTCCACTTT.

J is TRBJ2-3 and V is TRBV30; TRBD1 might be the D (6 bases). Per the germline V gene, CDR1 is GTSNPN and CDR2 is SVGIG (reference sequence). The CDR3 totals 12 residues. V gave up 2 bases and J gave up 9 bases, with 12 bases separating them. CDR3 in DNA: TGTGCCTGGAGTACAGGGTCGGGAACGCAGTATTTT. Translation gives CAWSTGSGTQYF.